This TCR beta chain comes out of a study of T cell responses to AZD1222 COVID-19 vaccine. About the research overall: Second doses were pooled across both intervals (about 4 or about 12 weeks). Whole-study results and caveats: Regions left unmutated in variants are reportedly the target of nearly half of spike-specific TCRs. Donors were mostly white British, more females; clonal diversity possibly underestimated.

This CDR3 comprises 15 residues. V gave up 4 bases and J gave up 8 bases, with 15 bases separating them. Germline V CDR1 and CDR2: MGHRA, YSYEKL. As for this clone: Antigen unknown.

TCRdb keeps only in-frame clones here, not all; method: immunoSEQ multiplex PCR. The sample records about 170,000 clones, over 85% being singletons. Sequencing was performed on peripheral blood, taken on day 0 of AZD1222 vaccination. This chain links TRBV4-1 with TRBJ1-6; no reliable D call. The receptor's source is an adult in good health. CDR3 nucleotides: TGCGCCAGCAGCCCAGGATGGACTGCCGATTCACCCCTCCACTTT. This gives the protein CASSPGWTADSPLHF.